These T cell receptor beta chains were read from a single sample in a study of CD8 T cells in ankylosing spondylitis. TCRdb called the 5' RACE reads again in MiXCR, with one record for every CDR3 protein. The table includes a few hundred thousand distinct CDR3 sequences, 7% to 8% detected once. Sequencing was carried out using blood, either unsorted or a sorted T cell fraction (not recorded which). Every receptor here comes from a male donor with ankylosing spondylitis. Each CDR3 is given with its conserved first and last residue. Each record gives: clone size, D gene, V gene, J gene, CDR3 protein, CDR3 DNA. D genes are given only for firm matches. Some rows mark clone size as missing; the rest say once, few, many or name a class of expanded clone.

clone_size: many; d_call: .; v_call: TRBV27; j_call: TRBJ2-7; cdr3_aa: CASSYSKGSEVYEQYF; cdr3_nt: TGTGCCAGCAGTTACTCCAAAGGGTCAGAGGTCTACGAGCAGTACTTC
clone_size: .; d_call: .; v_call: TRBV4-2; j_call: TRBJ2-2; cdr3_aa: CASSQDGWTGELLF; cdr3_nt: TGTGCCAGCAGCCAAGATGGCTGGACCGGGGAGCTGCTTTTT
clone_size: many; d_call: .; v_call: TRBV4-1; j_call: TRBJ2-1; cdr3_aa: CASSRPGVNEQFF; cdr3_nt: TGCGCCAGCAGCAGACCCGGGGTCAATGAGCAGTTCTTC
clone_size: few; d_call: .; v_call: TRBV6-5; j_call: TRBJ2-5; cdr3_aa: CASSYSMADQETQYF; cdr3_nt: TGTGCCAGCAGTTACTCGATGGCAGACCAAGAGACCCAGTACTTC
clone_size: many; d_call: .; v_call: TRBV6-5; j_call: TRBJ1-1; cdr3_aa: CASSYSVSTEAFF; cdr3_nt: TGTGCCAGCAGTTACTCCGTTAGCACTGAAGCTTTCTTT
clone_size: .; d_call: TRBD1; v_call: TRBV11-2; j_call: TRBJ2-5; cdr3_aa: CASSSQLLGQEGQETQYF; cdr3_nt: TGTGCCAGCAGCTCCCAGCTTCTCGGACAGGAAGGGCAGGAGACCCAGTACTTC
clone_size: .; d_call: TRBD2; v_call: TRBV24-1; j_call: TRBJ2-1; cdr3_aa: CATRGDSGGAGNEQFF; cdr3_nt: TGTGCCACCAGGGGGGATAGCGGGGGGGCCGGTAATGAGCAGTTCTTC
clone_size: few; d_call: .; v_call: TRBV11-2; j_call: TRBJ1-2; cdr3_aa: CASSTSGRNGYTF; cdr3_nt: TGTGCCAGCAGCACCAGTGGACGGAATGGCTACACCTTC
clone_size: .; d_call: .; v_call: TRBV6-1; j_call: TRBJ1-2; cdr3_aa: CASRADRYGYTF; cdr3_nt: TGTGCCAGCAGGGCGGACCGCTATGGCTACACCTTC
clone_size: many; d_call: TRBD1; v_call: TRBV5-5; j_call: TRBJ2-7; cdr3_aa: CASSLAGDRFYEQYF; cdr3_nt: TGTGCCAGCAGCTTGGCCGGGGACAGGTTCTACGAGCAGTACTTC
clone_size: many; d_call: .; v_call: TRBV29-1; j_call: TRBJ2-7; cdr3_aa: CSVEDGLALDEQYF; cdr3_nt: TGCAGCGTTGAAGATGGGCTAGCGTTGGACGAGCAGTACTTC
clone_size: .; d_call: .; v_call: TRBV10-3; j_call: TRBJ2-1; cdr3_aa: CAISADSYNEQFF; cdr3_nt: TGTGCCATCAGTGCGGACTCCTACAATGAGCAGTTCTTC
clone_size: few; d_call: TRBD2; v_call: TRBV7-2; j_call: TRBJ2-3; cdr3_aa: CASSLNPSGATDTQYF; cdr3_nt: TGTGCCAGCAGCTTAAATCCTAGCGGGGCCACAGATACGCAGTATTTT
clone_size: .; d_call: TRBD2; v_call: TRBV20-1; j_call: TRBJ2-3; cdr3_aa: CCAKRLAGGTSTDTQYF; cdr3_nt: TGCTGTGCTAAACGACTAGCGGGCGGGACTAGCACAGATACGCAGTATTTT
clone_size: .; d_call: .; v_call: TRBV12-3/TRBV12-4; j_call: TRBJ1-1; cdr3_aa: CASSFGQSEAFF; cdr3_nt: TGTGCCAGCAGTTTCGGACAGAGTGAAGCTTTCTTT
clone_size: many; d_call: .; v_call: TRBV4-1; j_call: TRBJ1-1; cdr3_aa: CASSQPYLGESNTEAFF; cdr3_nt: TGCGCCAGCAGCCAACCCTATCTTGGGGAATCGAACACTGAAGCTTTCTTT